Below are 4 T cell receptor beta chains sequenced from a single sample in a study of cytomegalovirus exposure and HLA in healthy donors. The PCR was carried out with 60 Vbeta primers and 13 Jbeta primers. Sequencing used immunoSEQ multiplex PCR; TCRdb keeps in-frame clones, though not all of them. Of 150,000 or so clones in the sample, around 79% were seen once. The material sequenced was PBMCs. The receptors were gathered from a male donor in good health and CMV-seronegative.

The chain combines TRBV14 with TRBJ2-5; 14 bases align to TRBD2. The last part of the DNA fits TRBJ2-7 better; the J call may be wrong. This CDR3 has 16 amino acids. Per germline, CDR1 SGHDN and CDR2 FVKESK. CDR3 bases: TGTGCCAGCAGCCCTTTCATGGGACTAGCGGGAGACGAGCAGTACTTC. It translates to CASSPFMGLAGDEQYF.

Only a few counts were recorded for this clone. V gene TRBV5-3 combines with J gene TRBJ2-5; D is possibly TRBD2 (5 bases). TRBV5-3 has ORF status, its function being uncertain. V was clipped by 3 bases and J by 5 bases, with 23 bases between them. The CDR3 loop spans 17 amino acids. The chain's CDR3 is CARSSDGLLYCGETQYF. In DNA, the CDR3 is TGTGCCAGAAGCTCCGACGGCCTCCTTTATTGCGGGGAGACCCAGTACTTC.

V gene TRBV5-1 combines with J gene TRBJ2-1, with TRBD2 matching over 8 bases. Trimming removed 3 bases from V and 2 bases from J; junction bases left unmatched: 4. Germline V gene lookup returns CDR1 SGHRS and CDR2 YFSETQ. The CDR3 contains 15 residues. CDR3 nucleotide sequence: TGCGCCAGCAGCTGGGGACTAGATCCCTACAATGAGCAGTTCTTC. Amino acids: CASSWGLDPYNEQFF.

V gene TRBV5-4 combines with J gene TRBJ2-5; 8 nucleotides align to TRBD2. The CDR3 sequence is 14 residues long. V shed 1 base, J shed 2 bases, and the junction held 1 base outside the gene matches. CDR1 is SGHNT and CDR2 is YYREEE in the germline V gene (reference sequence). CDR3 DNA sequence: TGTGCCAGCAGCTTGATAGCGGGGCAAGAGACCCAGTACTTC. Translation: CASSLIAGQETQYF. Full variable domain (remainder filled in from reference TRBV5-4 and TRBJ2-5): ETGVTQSPTHLIKTRGQQVTLRCSSQSGHNTVSWYQQALGQGPQFIFQYYREEENGRGNFPPRFSGLQFPNYSSELNVNALELDDSALYLCASSLIAGQETQYFGPGTRLLVL.